This section outlines one T cell receptor beta chain sequence together with its context. Its antigen is undetermined. These data originate in a study of T cell repertoires in cytomegalovirus infection. In the study overall: From public TCR beta signatures came an indication of both CMV infection and matching HLA type. The study, taken as a whole, reports: Ex vivo responses were dominated by HLA-C-restricted CMV-specific TCR beta clonotypes. Using cumulative public TCR beta family frequency, the authors identified those who carried CMV together with the relevant HLA.

TCRdb used MiXCR to reprocess the reads, holding one entry per CDR3 protein. This sample has nearly 550,000 distinct CDR3 sequences; more than 15% occur once, and the top ten carry roughly a quarter. Trimming shortened V by 5 bases and J by 7 bases, and 8 bases separated the two germline ends. The length of the CDR3 is 10 residues. Germline loops: CDR1 GTSNPN, CDR2 SVGIG (reference sequence). The TCR sequence derives from a human donor in good health (CMV status not recorded). Some clones in this sample may be carry-over from other donors' samples. The sample taken for sequencing was CD8+ T cells from PBMCs. This chain joins TRBV30 and TRBJ1-2, with D unclear. This CDR3 is CAWGSPGYTF. The CDR3 DNA sequence: TGTGCCTGGGGGTCCCCTGGCTACACCTTC.